Listed below are T cell receptor beta chains from one sample, sequenced in a study of CD8 T cells in Susac syndrome. TCRdb recomputed calls from the immunoSEQ multiplex PCR reads with MiXCR, one row per CDR3 protein. The sample yields about 300,000 distinct CDR3 sequences, 85% seen once. The sample comprised CD8+ T cells from PBMCs. These receptor sequences come from a human donor with multiple sclerosis. Each CDR3 is given with its conserved first and last residue. D genes are given only for firm matches. Expanded clones get a size class; other rows say once, few or many, or leave the size out.

- - TRBJ1-1 TRBV7-6 TGTGCCAGCAGCTTCGACACCTACACTGAAGCTTTCTTT CASSFDTYTEAFF
- TRBD2 TRBJ2-3 TRBV5-4 TGTGCCAGCAGCCGACTAGCGGGAACTACAATTTCTAGCACAGATACGCAGTATTTT CASSRLAGTTISSTDTQYF
once - TRBJ1-1 TRBV20-1 TGCAGTGCTCCCTTAGACCCAGATTCATGGACTGAAGCTTTCTTT CSAPLDPDSWTEAFF
- TRBD1 TRBJ2-1 TRBV24-1 TGTGCCACCAGGGGCGGTAGGGACAGCTCCTACAATGAGCAGTTCTTC CATRGGRDSSYNEQFF
once - TRBJ2-7 TRBV7-2 TGTGCCAGCAGCAGACCGTCTAGCGAAATCTACGAGCAGTACTTC CASSRPSSEIYEQYF
- - TRBJ2-7 TRBV4-3 TGCGCCAGCAGCCCCACATTACGGGACACTATCTTTTGGGAGCAGTACTTC CASSPTLRDTIFWEQYF
- - TRBJ2-7 TRBV29-1 TGCAGCGTTGAATGGGGCAGCCTTAGCTCCTACGAGCAGTACTTC CSVEWGSLSSYEQYF
- - TRBJ1-4 TRBV6-5 TGTGCCAGCAGTTACGAGTGGACAGATGAAAAACTGTTTTTT CASSYEWTDEKLFF
few - TRBJ2-7 TRBV15 TGTGCCACCAGCAGAGAGGATCGGAGCTCCTACGAGCAGTACTTC CATSREDRSSYEQYF
- - TRBJ2-3 TRBV11-2 TGTGCCAGCAGCCCCCTAGACTCGACTGCTAGCACAGATACGCAGTATTTT CASSPLDSTASTDTQYF
- - TRBJ2-1 TRBV29-1 TGCAGCGTTGTGGGGGTAGTAACAGCCTACAATGAGCAGTTCTTC CSVVGVVTAYNEQFF
- - TRBJ2-1 TRBV19 TGTGCTACCACAGGGTCCAATGAGCAGTTCTTC CATTGSNEQFF
few - TRBJ2-5 TRBV6-5 TGTGCCAGCAGTTCATTACGGATACAAGAGACCCAGTACTTC CASSSLRIQETQYF
- - TRBJ1-2 TRBV4-3 TGCGCCAGCAGCCAAGATATCGGGGGAGGGGAGCACTATGGCTACACCTTC CASSQDIGGGEHYGYTF
- TRBD2 TRBJ2-1 TRBV3-1 TGTGCCAGCAGTCCCTGGTTTCTAGCGGGAGGGGGTGATGAGCAGTTCTTC CASSPWFLAGGGDEQFF
few - TRBJ1-3 TRBV7-6 TGTGCCAGCAGAGAGAAGGCAGAAAGGTTAAGGCGGAGGTCTGGAAACACCATATATTTT CASREKAERLRRRSGNTIYF
few - TRBJ1-1 TRBV5-1 TGCGCCAGCACCCCTAGAAGCACTGAAGTTTTCTTT CASTPRSTEVFF
- - TRBJ1-1 TRBV5-1 TGCGCCAGCAGCCCTGGGAGCCCTGAAGCTTTCTTT CASSPGSPEAFF
- - TRBJ2-7 TRBV7-2 TGTGCCAGCAGCTTCCCAACTAGAGGGTACGAGCAGTACTTC CASSFPTRGYEQYF
- - TRBJ1-1 TRBV7-9 TGTGCCAGCAGCTTTACCCCCCGGGTGGGATTGGATACTGAAGCTTTCTTT CASSFTPRVGLDTEAFF
- - TRBJ1-2 TRBV6-5 TGTGCCAGCAGCCATTTTTCCGTGATCTATGGCTACACCTTC CASSHFSVIYGYTF
- - TRBJ2-2 TRBV4-3 TGCGCCAGCAGCCAAGATGCAGGCCCCGGGGCCGGGGAGCTGTTTTTT CASSQDAGPGAGELFF
few TRBD1 TRBJ1-4 TRBV5-1 TGCGCCAGCAGCTTCGAGGGACAGAGATATGAAAAACTGTTTTTT CASSFEGQRYEKLFF
- TRBD2 TRBJ2-1 TRBV6-2/TRBV6-3 TGTGCCAGCAGTTACTCGACCAGCCGGGGGGGCAGTGGACTAGCGGCTTACTACAATGAGCAGTTCTTC CASSYSTSRGGSGLAAYYNEQFF
- - TRBJ1-5 TRBV30 TGTGCCTGGAGTTCAACCGGAAGCAATCAGCCCCAGCATTTT CAWSSTGSNQPQHF
- - TRBJ2-3 TRBV5-4 TGTGCCAGCAGATATAGCGGCCTCGGCACAGATACGCAGTATTTT CASRYSGLGTDTQYF
- - TRBJ1-2 TRBV5-1 TGCGCCAGCAGCTCCCGGCAGGGAAGCAGTGGCTACACCTTC CASSSRQGSSGYTF